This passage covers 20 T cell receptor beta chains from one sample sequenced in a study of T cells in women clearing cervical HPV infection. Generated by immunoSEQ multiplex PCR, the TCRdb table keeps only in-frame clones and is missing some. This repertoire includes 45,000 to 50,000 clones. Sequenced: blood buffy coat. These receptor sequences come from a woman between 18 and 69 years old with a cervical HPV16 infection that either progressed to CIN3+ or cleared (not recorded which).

CDR3 DNA (partial): TGTGCCAGCAGTTCACCCCCCGGGGGGGGGTTCCAAGAGACC. Its protein product is CASSSPPGGGFQET. The entire CDR3 sequence reads CASSSPPGGGFQETQYF. This sequence joins TRBV28 and TRBJ2-5; TRBD2 agrees at 8 bases. The read halts 3 residues ahead of the CDR3 end, with the missing end drawn from the germline J gene. CDR1 MDHEN and CDR2 SYDVKM come from the germline V gene. CDR3 length: 17 amino acids. V trimming: 4 bases; J trimming: 1 base; junction bases outside the gene matches: 11.

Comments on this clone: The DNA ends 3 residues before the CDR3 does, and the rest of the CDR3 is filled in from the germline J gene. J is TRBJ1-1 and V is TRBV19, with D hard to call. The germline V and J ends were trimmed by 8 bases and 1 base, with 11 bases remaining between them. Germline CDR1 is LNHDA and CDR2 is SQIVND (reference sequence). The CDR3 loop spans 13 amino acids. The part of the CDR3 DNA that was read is TGTGCCAGTTGGAAGACGGGGAACACTGAA. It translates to CASWKTGNTE. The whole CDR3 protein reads CASWKTGNTEAFF.

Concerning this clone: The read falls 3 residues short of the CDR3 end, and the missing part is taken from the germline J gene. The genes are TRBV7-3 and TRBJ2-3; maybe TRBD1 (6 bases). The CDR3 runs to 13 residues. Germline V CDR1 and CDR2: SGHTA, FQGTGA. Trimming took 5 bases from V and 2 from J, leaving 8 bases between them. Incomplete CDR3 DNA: TGTGCCAGCAGCGGGGACATCACAGATACG. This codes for CASSGDITDT. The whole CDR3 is CASSGDITDTQYF.

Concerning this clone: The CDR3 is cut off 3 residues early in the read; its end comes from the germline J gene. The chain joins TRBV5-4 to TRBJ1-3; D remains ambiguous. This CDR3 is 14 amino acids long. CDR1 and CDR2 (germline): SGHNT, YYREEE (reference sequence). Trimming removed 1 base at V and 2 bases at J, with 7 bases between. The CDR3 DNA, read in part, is TGTGCCAGCAGCTTGAGCATCACTGGAAACACC. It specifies CASSLSITGNT. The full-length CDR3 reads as CASSLSITGNTIYF.

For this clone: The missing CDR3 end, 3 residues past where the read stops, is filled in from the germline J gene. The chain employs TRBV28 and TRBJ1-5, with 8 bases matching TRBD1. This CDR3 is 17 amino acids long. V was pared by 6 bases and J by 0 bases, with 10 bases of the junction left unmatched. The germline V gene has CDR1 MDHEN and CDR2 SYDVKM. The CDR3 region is CASRPSTGVHSNQPQHF. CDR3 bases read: TGTGCCAGCAGACCCTCGACAGGGGTTCATAGCAATCAGCCC.

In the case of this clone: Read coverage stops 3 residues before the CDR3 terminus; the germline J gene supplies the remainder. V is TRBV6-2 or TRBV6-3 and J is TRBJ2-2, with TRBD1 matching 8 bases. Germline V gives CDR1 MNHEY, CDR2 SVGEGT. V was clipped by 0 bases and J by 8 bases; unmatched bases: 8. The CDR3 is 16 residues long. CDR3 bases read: TGTGCCAGCAGTTACTCGGACAGGGCCGGCCGGGGGGAG. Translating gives CASSYSDRAGRGE. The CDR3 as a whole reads CASSYSDRAGRGELFF.

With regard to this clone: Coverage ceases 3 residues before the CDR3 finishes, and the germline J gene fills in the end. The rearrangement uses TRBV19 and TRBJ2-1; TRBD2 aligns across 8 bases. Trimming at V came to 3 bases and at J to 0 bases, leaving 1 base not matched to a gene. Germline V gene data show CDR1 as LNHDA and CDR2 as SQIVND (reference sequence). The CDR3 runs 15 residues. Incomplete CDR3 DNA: TGTGCCAGTAGTATTGGGACTAGCTCCTACAATGAG. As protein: CASSIGTSSYNE. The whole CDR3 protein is CASSIGTSSYNEQFF.

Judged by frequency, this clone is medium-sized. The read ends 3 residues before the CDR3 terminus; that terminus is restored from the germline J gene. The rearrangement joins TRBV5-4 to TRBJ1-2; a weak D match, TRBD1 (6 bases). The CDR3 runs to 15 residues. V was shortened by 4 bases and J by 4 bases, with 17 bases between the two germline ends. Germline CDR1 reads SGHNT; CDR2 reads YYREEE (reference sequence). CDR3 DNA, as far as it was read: TGTGCCAGCAGCACCTGGACAGCCGAGGGCTATGGC. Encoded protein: CASSTWTAEGYG. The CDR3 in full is CASSTWTAEGYGYTF.

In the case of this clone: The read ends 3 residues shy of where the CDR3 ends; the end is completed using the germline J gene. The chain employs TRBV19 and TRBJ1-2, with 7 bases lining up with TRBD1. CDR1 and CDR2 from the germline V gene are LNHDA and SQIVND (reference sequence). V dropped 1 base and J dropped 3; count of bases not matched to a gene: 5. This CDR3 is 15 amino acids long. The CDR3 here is CASSIGGQAYYGYTF. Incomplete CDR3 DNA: TGTGCCAGTAGTATAGGTGGACAGGCTTACTATGGC.

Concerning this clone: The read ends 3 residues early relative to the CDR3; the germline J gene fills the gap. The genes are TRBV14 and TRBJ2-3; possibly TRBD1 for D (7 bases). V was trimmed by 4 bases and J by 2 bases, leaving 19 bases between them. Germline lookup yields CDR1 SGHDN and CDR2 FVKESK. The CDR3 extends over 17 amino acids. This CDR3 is CASSPTNTGDFTDTQYF. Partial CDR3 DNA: TGTGCCAGCAGCCCTACGAACACAGGGGACTTCACAGATACG.

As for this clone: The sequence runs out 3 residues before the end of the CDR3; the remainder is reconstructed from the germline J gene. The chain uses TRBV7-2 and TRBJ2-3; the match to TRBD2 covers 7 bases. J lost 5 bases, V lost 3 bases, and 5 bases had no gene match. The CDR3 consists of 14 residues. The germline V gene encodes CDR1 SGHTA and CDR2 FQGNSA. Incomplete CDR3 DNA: TGTGCCAGCAGCTTGGGCGGGGGAGGAGATACG. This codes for CASSLGGGGDT. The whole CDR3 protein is CASSLGGGGDTQYF.

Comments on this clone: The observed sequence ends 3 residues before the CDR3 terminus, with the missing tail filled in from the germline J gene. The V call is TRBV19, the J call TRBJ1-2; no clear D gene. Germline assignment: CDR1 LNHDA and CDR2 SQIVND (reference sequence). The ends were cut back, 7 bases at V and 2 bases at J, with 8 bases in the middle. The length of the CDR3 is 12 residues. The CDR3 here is CASTNGNYGYTF. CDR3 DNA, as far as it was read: TGTGCCAGTACTAACGGGAACTATGGC.

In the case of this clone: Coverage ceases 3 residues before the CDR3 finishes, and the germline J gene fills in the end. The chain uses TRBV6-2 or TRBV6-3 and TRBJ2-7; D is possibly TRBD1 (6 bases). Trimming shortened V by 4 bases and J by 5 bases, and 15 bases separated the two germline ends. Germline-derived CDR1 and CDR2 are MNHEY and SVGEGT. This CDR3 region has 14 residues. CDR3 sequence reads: CASSLRGRSNEQYF. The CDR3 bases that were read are TGTGCCAGCAGTTTAAGGGGGAGATCCAACGAG.

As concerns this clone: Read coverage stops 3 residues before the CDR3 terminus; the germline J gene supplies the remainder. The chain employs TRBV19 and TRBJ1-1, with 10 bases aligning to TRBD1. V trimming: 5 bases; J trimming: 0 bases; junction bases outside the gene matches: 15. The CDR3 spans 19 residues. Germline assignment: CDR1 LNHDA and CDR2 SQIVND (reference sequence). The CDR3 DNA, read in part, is TGTGCCAGTAGTTCCCCCCCGACAGGGGGCCCTGAGTTGAACACTGAA. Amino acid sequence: CASSSPPTGGPELNTE. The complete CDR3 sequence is CASSSPPTGGPELNTEAFF.

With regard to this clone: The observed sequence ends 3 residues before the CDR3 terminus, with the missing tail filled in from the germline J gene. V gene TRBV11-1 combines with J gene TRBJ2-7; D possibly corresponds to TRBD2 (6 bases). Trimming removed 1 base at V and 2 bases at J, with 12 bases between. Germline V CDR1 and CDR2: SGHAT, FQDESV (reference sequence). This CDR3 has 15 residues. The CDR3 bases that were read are TGTGCCAGCAGCTTAGATGCTAGCGAGGCCTACGAG. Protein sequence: CASSLDASEAYE. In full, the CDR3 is CASSLDASEAYEQYF.

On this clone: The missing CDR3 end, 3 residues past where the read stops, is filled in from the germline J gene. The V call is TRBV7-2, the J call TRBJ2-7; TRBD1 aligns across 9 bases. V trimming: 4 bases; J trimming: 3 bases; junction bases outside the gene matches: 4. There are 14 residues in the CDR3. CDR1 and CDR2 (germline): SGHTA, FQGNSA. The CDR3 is CASSSGQGFYEQYF. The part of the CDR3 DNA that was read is TGTGCCAGCAGCTCGGGACAGGGCTTCTACGAG.

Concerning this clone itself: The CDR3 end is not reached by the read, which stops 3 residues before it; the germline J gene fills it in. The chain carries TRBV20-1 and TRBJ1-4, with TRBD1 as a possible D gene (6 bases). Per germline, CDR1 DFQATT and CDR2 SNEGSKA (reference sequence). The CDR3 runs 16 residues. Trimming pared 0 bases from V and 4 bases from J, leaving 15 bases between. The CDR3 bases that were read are TGCAGTGCTAGAGATGAAGGGGGGGTACTTAATGAAAAA. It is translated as CSARDEGGVLNEK. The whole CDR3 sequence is CSARDEGGVLNEKLFF.

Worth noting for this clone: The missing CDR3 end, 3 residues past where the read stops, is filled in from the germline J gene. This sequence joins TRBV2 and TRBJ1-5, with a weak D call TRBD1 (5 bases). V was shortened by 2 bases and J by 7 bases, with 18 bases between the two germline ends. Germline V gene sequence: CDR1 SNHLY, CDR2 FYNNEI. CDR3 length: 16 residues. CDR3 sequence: CASSERTAGLGQPQHF. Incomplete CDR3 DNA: TGTGCCAGCAGTGAACGAACGGCAGGGCTAGGGCAGCCC.

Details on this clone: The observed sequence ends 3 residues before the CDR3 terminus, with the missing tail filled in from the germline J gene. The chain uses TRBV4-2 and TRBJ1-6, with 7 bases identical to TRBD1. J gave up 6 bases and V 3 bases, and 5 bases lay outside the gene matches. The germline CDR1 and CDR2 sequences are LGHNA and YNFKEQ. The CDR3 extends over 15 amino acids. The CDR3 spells CASSQRTGVNSPLHF. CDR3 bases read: TGTGCCAGCAGCCAGAGGACAGGAGTTAATTCACCC.

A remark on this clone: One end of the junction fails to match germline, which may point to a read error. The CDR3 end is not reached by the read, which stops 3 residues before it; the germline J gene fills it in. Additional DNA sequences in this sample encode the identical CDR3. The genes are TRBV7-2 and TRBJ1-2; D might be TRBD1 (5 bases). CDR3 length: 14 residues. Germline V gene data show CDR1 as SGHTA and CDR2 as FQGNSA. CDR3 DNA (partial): TGTGCCAGCAGCCGCCCTGGGGCGAACTATGGT. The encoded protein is CASSRPGANYG. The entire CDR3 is CASSRPGANYGYTF.